The 16 T cell receptor beta chains below come from one sample, sequenced in a study of T cell responses to AZD1222 COVID-19 vaccine. TCRdb keeps only in-frame clones here, not all; method: immunoSEQ multiplex PCR. The table records tens of thousands of clones, more than 90% of them present only once. Sequenced material: peripheral blood, taken on day 0 of AZD1222 vaccination. These receptors originate from an adult in good health.

CDR3 sequence (DNA): TGTGCCAGCAGCTTAGCTCCGGGGAACCCCGAGACCCAGTACTTC. Protein product: CASSLAPGNPETQYF. The chain uses TRBV7-9 and TRBJ2-5; maybe TRBD2 (5 bases). The CDR3 spans 15 residues. Trimming took off 0 bases at V and 5 bases at J, with 13 bases between the two ends. In germline, CDR1 is SEHNR, CDR2 FQNEAQ (reference sequence). Looking up the rest from reference TRBV7-9 and TRBJ2-5 gives the full variable domain: DTGVSQNPRHKITKRGQNVTFRCDPISEHNRLYWYRQTLGQGPEFLTYFQNEAQLEKSRLLSDRFSAERPKGSFSTLEIQRTEQGDSAMYLCASSLAPGNPETQYFGPGTRLLVL.

V is TRBV19 and J is TRBJ1-2; TRBD1 might be the D (6 bases). V was shortened by 5 bases and J by 4 bases, with 17 bases between the two germline ends. Germline-derived CDR1 and CDR2 are LNHDA and SQIVND (reference sequence). The length of the CDR3 is 15 residues. The CDR3 DNA reads as TGTGCCAGTAGTGGGGGACAAGGAGAGGCCTATGGCTACACCTTC. It encodes CASSGGQGEAYGYTF.

The chain recombines TRBV3-1 (or the pseudogene TRBV3-2) with TRBJ2-1, with TRBD2 identical over 10 bases. Germline CDR1 is LGHDT and CDR2 is YNNKEL (reference sequence). This CDR3 is 18 amino acids long. V lost 1 base, J lost 5 bases, and 11 bases stayed unmatched. The CDR3 DNA follows: TGTGCCAGCAGCCAAGGGGTAGCGGGGGGCGTCGGGGACAATGAGCAGTTCTTC. It codes for CASSQGVAGGVGDNEQFF.

The rearrangement links TRBV11-3 to TRBJ2-1; tentative D call: TRBD1 (6 bases). Germline V gene data show CDR1 as SGHNT and CDR2 as YENEEA. The CDR3 spans 14 residues. The ends were cut back, 5 bases at V and 10 bases at J, with 18 bases in the middle. CDR3 nucleotide sequence: TGTGCCAGCAGCCCTAACACAGGGATCGGCGAGCAGTTCTTC. Residues: CASSPNTGIGEQFF.

This clone was seen only once. The J gene is TRBJ1-1, the V gene TRBV7-3; the D gene is possibly TRBD1 (6 bases). CDR1 is SGHTA, CDR2 FQGTGA, per germline. The CDR3 loop spans 14 amino acids. Trimming removed 2 bases from V and 4 bases from J, with 11 bases in between. The CDR3 sequence is CASSLGGLGTEAFF. In DNA, the CDR3 is TGTGCCAGCAGCTTAGGGGGGCTTGGCACTGAAGCTTTCTTT.

The chain recombines TRBV18 with TRBJ1-5; no clear D. This CDR3 spans 17 amino acids. Germline V lookup: CDR1 KGHSH, CDR2 LQKENI. With 3 bases removed from V and 0 bases from J, the gap between germline ends came to 15 bases. CDR3 in DNA: TGTGCCAGCTCACCGAGTAATTCCCCCTATAGCAATCAGCCCCAGCATTTT. Amino acids: CASSPSNSPYSNQPQHF.

The chain is built from TRBV24-1 and TRBJ2-1; 12 bases map to TRBD2. Germline loops: CDR1 KGHDR, CDR2 SFDVKD. The CDR3 is made up of 15 amino acids. Trimming removed 3 bases from V and 5 bases from J; junction bases left unmatched: 1. CDR3 sequence (DNA): TGTGCCACCAGTGATGCTAGCGGGGGGGACAATGAGCAGTTCTTC. Its translation is CATSDASGGDNEQFF.

This rearrangement joins TRBV5-1 to TRBJ2-3; 9 positions agree with TRBD2. J was trimmed by 5 bases and V by 5 bases; bases with no gene match: 12. This CDR3 comprises 16 residues. Germline values: CDR1 SGHRS, CDR2 YFSETQ. The CDR3 DNA sequence: TGCGCCAGCAGGGGAGAGACTAGCGGCGTAAGAGATACGCAGTATTTT. It codes for CASRGETSGVRDTQYF.

This rearrangement joins TRBV19 to TRBJ2-3, with D hard to call. The germline CDR1 and CDR2 sequences are LNHDA and SQIVND (reference sequence). The CDR3 covers 12 residues. V dropped 1 base and J dropped 5 bases, with 4 bases sitting between them. CDR3 sequence: CASSIGQDTQYF. The CDR3 DNA sequence: TGTGCCAGTAGTATAGGCCAAGATACGCAGTATTTT.

This rearrangement joins TRBV19 to TRBJ2-7; TRBD1 is a possible D gene (6 bases). The V and J ends lost 3 bases and 3 bases respectively, with 9 bases between them. CDR3 length: 13 amino acids. Germline-derived CDR1 and CDR2 are LNHDA and SQIVND (reference sequence). The CDR3 here is CASSIRGGYEQYF. For the CDR3, the DNA is TGTGCCAGTAGTATCAGGGGCGGCTACGAGCAGTACTTC.

This clone was seen just once. The chain employs TRBV19 and TRBJ1-5; 11 bases match TRBD1. J was trimmed by 4 bases and V by 7 bases; bases with no gene match: 9. The length of the CDR3 is 16 residues. In germline, CDR1 is LNHDA, CDR2 SQIVND (reference sequence). The CDR3 here is CASTRGDRGWNQPQHF. The CDR3, as DNA: TGTGCCAGTACCCGGGGGGACAGGGGGTGGAATCAGCCCCAGCATTTT. Full variable domain (remainder filled in from reference TRBV19 and TRBJ1-5): DGGITQSPKYLFRKEGQNVTLSCEQNLNHDAMYWYRQDPGQGLRLIYYSQIVNDFQKGDIAEGYSVSREKKESFPLTVTSAQKNPTAFYLCASTRGDRGWNQPQHFGDGTRLSIL.

The chain joins TRBV11-3 to TRBJ2-3; weak D call: TRBD2 (7 bases). The germline CDR1 and CDR2 sequences are SGHNT and YENEEA. CDR3 length: 14 residues. V lost 4 bases and J lost 4, with 12 bases in between. In DNA form, the CDR3 reads TGTGCCAGCAGCTCCCCGGGGGGCGCAGATACGCAGTATTTT. Amino acids: CASSSPGGADTQYF.

CDR3 sequence (DNA): TGTGCCAGCAGCTTATATCAGGGGGACGAGCAGTACTTC. As protein: CASSLYQGDEQYF. The chain links TRBV7-9 to TRBJ2-7, with 7 bases fitting TRBD1. V was clipped by 2 bases and J by 5 bases; unmatched bases: 3. This CDR3 region has 13 residues. Germline V gene lookup returns CDR1 SEHNR and CDR2 FQNEAQ (reference sequence).

The chain couples TRBV6-1 to TRBJ1-4, with D unclear. This CDR3 spans 10 amino acids. CDR1 is MNHNS and CDR2 is SASEGT in the germline V gene. The germline V and J ends were trimmed by 3 bases and 14 bases, with 7 bases remaining between them. CDR3 bases: TGTGCCAGCAGTGAGTGGTCGCTGTTTTTT. Amino acids: CASSEWSLFF.

The chain couples TRBV5-6 to TRBJ1-5; 9 nucleotides match TRBD1. The J segment lost 3 bases and the V segment lost 4 bases, leaving 8 bases of the junction unmatched. The CDR3 runs 16 residues. CDR1 and CDR2 (germline): SGHDT, YYEEEE. CDR3: CASSKGQGSVNQPQHF. The CDR3 nucleotides are TGTGCCAGCAGCAAGGGACAGGGCAGTGTCAATCAGCCCCAGCATTTT.

The V gene is TRBV18, the J gene TRBJ2-1; D is perhaps TRBD1 (6 bases). The CDR3 has 13 residues. Germline V gives CDR1 KGHSH, CDR2 LQKENI. V lost 4 bases and J 6 bases, leaving 10 bases between the germline ends. CDR3 sequence: CASSLQDSNEQFF. The CDR3 DNA reads TGTGCCAGCTCACTTCAGGACAGCAATGAGCAGTTCTTC.